This TCR beta chain was retrieved from a study of T cell changes during pregnancy in multiple sclerosis. Repertoires were generated with immunoSEQ multiplex PCR, while TCRdb's copy carries only in-frame clones and drops some. The sample records over 45,000 clones, around 92% being singletons. The input for sequencing was CD4+ T cells from peripheral blood mononuclear cells, taken in the second trimester of pregnancy. The origin of this receptor is a female donor with multiple sclerosis, enrolled in a pregnancy study.

The CDR3: CASSSGVETQYF. The CDR3 coding sequence is TGTGCCAGCAGCTCAGGGGTAGAGACCCAGTACTTC. The chain combines TRBV5-4 with TRBJ2-5; perhaps TRBD1 as D (6 bases). This CDR3 is 12 amino acids long. Germline lookup yields CDR1 SGHNT and CDR2 YYREEE (reference sequence). V lost 3 bases and J 4 bases, leaving 7 bases between the germline ends.